These 29 T cell receptor beta chains originate from one sample sequenced in a study of T cell changes during pregnancy in multiple sclerosis. The repertoire was sequenced with immunoSEQ multiplex PCR; TCRdb's copy has only in-frame clones and lacks some. The data contain 78,000 or so clones, 75% to 95% of them singletons. The material was CD4+ T cells from peripheral blood mononuclear cells, obtained before pregnancy. These TCRs come from a female donor with multiple sclerosis, enrolled in a pregnancy study.

The CDR3 nucleotides read TGTGCCAGCAGACCTACCAGGGGGTTAAGGGGAAGTTCACCCCTCCACTTT. This translates into CASRPTRGLRGSSPLHF. The chain couples TRBV25-1 to TRBJ1-6; 7 nucleotides agree with TRBD1. Germline CDR1 reads MGHDK; CDR2 reads SYGVNS. The CDR3 has 17 amino acids. The V gene end was trimmed by 6 bases and the J gene end by 9 bases; junction bases not matched to a gene: 17.

The V and J genes are TRBV7-3 and TRBJ2-7; a possible D gene is TRBD1 (7 bases). The V gene's germline CDR1 is SGHTA and CDR2 FQGTGA. The CDR3 is made up of 13 amino acids. V was shortened by 1 base and J by 9 bases, with 13 bases between the two germline ends. The CDR3 DNA reads TGTGCCAGCAGCTTAAACAGGGGAGGAGTGCAGTACTTC. Its protein is CASSLNRGGVQYF.

This rearrangement joins TRBV28 to TRBJ1-2; D gene unclear. The CDR3 consists of 13 residues. CDR1 MDHEN and CDR2 SYDVKM come from the germline V gene. The V end was cut by 4 bases, the J end by 13 bases, with 19 bases between. The CDR3 DNA reads TGTGCCAGCAGTTCGGGGTCCCCCGGCGCCTGCACCTTC. It codes for CASSSGSPGACTF.

V usage is TRBV27 and J usage is TRBJ1-3, with 9 bases identical to TRBD1. This CDR3 has 17 residues. V lost 6 bases to trimming and J lost 3 bases; unmatched junction nucleotides: 12. The germline V gene has CDR1 MNHEY and CDR2 SMNVEV (reference sequence). The CDR3 loop reads CASSKMTGGFFGNTIYF. The CDR3 nucleotides read TGTGCCAGCAGCAAAATGACAGGGGGTTTCTTTGGAAACACCATATATTTT.

CDR3 nucleotide sequence: TGTGCCAGCAGCCATGGACTAACCGAATACAATGAGCAGTTCTTC. Protein: CASSHGLTEYNEQFF. The V and J genes are TRBV9 and TRBJ2-1, with D tentatively TRBD2 (6 bases). This CDR3 contains 15 residues. V lost 4 bases to trimming and J lost 4 bases, with 15 bases between them. Germline CDR1 is SGDLS and CDR2 is YYNGEE.

V usage is TRBV19 and J usage is TRBJ2-5, with D perhaps TRBD1 (5 bases). The CDR3 spans 15 residues. Trimming removed 3 bases from V and 8 bases from J, with 19 bases in between. Germline lookup yields CDR1 LNHDA and CDR2 SQIVND (reference sequence). The CDR3 region has the DNA TGTGCCAGTAGTATGAGGCAGCAGGGTGTTTCTACCCAGTACTTC. Its protein product is CASSMRQQGVSTQYF.

V and J are TRBV10-3 and TRBJ2-3; 13 bases are shared with TRBD2. Germline lookup yields CDR1 ENHRY and CDR2 SYGVKD. The CDR3 length is 16 residues. With V trimmed by 5 bases and J by 2 bases, 4 bases remained unmatched. This chain's CDR3 is CAISPGLAGFTDTQYF. The CDR3 DNA reads TGTGCCATCAGTCCGGGACTAGCGGGATTCACAGATACGCAGTATTTT.

The V and J genes are TRBV18 and TRBJ2-2; 8 nucleotides agree with TRBD1. This CDR3 region has 15 residues. V lost 2 bases and J lost 5; bases outside the gene matches: 4. Germline CDR1 KGHSH, CDR2 LQKENI. CDR3 coding DNA: TGTGCCAGCTCACCAGGGGACAGGCGAACCGGGGAGCTGTTTTTT. It specifies CASSPGDRRTGELFF. The full variable domain, rest sourced from reference TRBV18 and TRBJ2-2, is NAGVMQNPRHLVRRRGQEARLRCSPMKGHSHVYWYRQLPEEGLKFMVYLQKENIIDESGMPKERFSAEFPKEGPSILRIQQVVRGDSAAYFCASSPGDRRTGELFFGEGSRLTVL.

This chain links TRBV5-4 with TRBJ1-1, with D perhaps TRBD1 (5 bases). CDR1 SGHNT and CDR2 YYREEE come from the germline V gene (reference sequence). The CDR3 is made up of 16 amino acids. V was trimmed by 5 bases and J by 3 bases, leaving 20 bases between them. The CDR3 loop reads CASRDPTQGLYTEAFF. CDR3 nucleotide sequence: TGTGCCAGCAGGGATCCTACCCAGGGTTTGTACACTGAAGCTTTCTTT.

The gene calls are TRBV9 and TRBJ2-3; the D gene is possibly TRBD2 (6 bases). This CDR3 comprises 15 residues. The V gene's germline CDR1 is SGDLS and CDR2 YYNGEE. Trimming stripped 4 bases from V and 0 bases from J, with 12 bases between. The CDR3 DNA sequence: TGTGCCAGCAGCCCCCAGCGGGCTAGCACAGATACGCAGTATTTT. This sequence encodes CASSPQRASTDTQYF.

This chain links TRBV18 with TRBJ2-3; TRBD1 matches 7 bases. The ends lost 3 bases at V and 2 bases at J; junction bases unmatched: 11. The CDR3 has 17 residues. Germline CDR1 and CDR2: KGHSH and LQKENI. This CDR3 reads CASSPPQRGGSTDTQYF. For the CDR3, the DNA is TGTGCCAGCTCACCTCCCCAGCGAGGGGGCTCCACAGATACGCAGTATTTT.

The gene calls are TRBV6-6 and TRBJ2-3, with a tentative D call TRBD2 (6 bases). CDR1 is MNHNY, CDR2 SVGAGI, per germline (reference sequence). Trimming took 4 bases from V and 6 from J, leaving 8 bases between them. This CDR3 has 12 residues. Written as DNA, the CDR3 is TGTGCCAGCAGTTTTGCGGGGGATACGCAGTATTTT. This translates into CASSFAGDTQYF.

The CDR3 bases are TGCGCCAGGGAGACGCGGGACAGGGGAAATCAGCCCCAGCATTTT. Protein product: CARETRDRGNQPQHF. This chain joins TRBV10-1 and TRBJ1-5; 10 positions agree with TRBD1. The CDR3 extends over 15 amino acids. The V gene's germline CDR1 is WNHNN and CDR2 SYGVQD (reference sequence). Germline trimming cut 9 bases from V and 4 bases from J; bases unmatched to any gene: 9.

The chain has TRBV7-8 and TRBJ1-1, with D unclear. The CDR3 length is 15 residues. V lost 5 bases, J lost 2 bases, and 15 bases lay in between. Looked up from germline, CDR1 is SGHVS and CDR2 is FQNEAQ. CDR3 coding DNA: TGTGCCAGCAGCCGACCCCAGAAGCGTAACACTGAAGCTTTCTTT. It yields the protein CASSRPQKRNTEAFF.

The rearrangement uses TRBV9 and TRBJ2-3; D may be TRBD1 (6 bases). This CDR3 is 16 amino acids long. With 3 bases removed from V and 0 bases from J, the gap between germline ends came to 14 bases. CDR1 and CDR2 (germline): SGDLS, YYNGEE. Here the CDR3 reads CASSEDSFTSTDTQYF. The CDR3 DNA sequence: TGTGCCAGCAGCGAGGACAGTTTTACTAGCACAGATACGCAGTATTTT.

The V call is TRBV2, the J call TRBJ2-1; 10 bases fit TRBD2. This CDR3 has 15 amino acids. CDR1 is SNHLY and CDR2 is FYNNEI in the germline V gene. V was pared by 7 bases and J by 7 bases, with 10 bases of the junction left unmatched. DNA of the CDR3: TGTGCCAGCACTAACCGGGCTAGCGGGAGTAATGAGCAGTTCTTC. As protein: CASTNRASGSNEQFF.

V is TRBV19 and J is TRBJ2-2, with TRBD2 as a possible D gene (6 bases). Germline assignment: CDR1 LNHDA and CDR2 SQIVND (reference sequence). The CDR3 covers 14 residues. Trimming pared 11 bases from V and 3 bases from J, leaving 16 bases between. The CDR3 DNA reads as TGTGCCGGAAGACGGGACTCCTACACCGGGGAGCTGTTTTTT. Translated, it gives CAGRRDSYTGELFF. Based on the CDR3 plus reference TRBV19 and TRBJ2-2, the full variable domain is DGGITQSPKYLFRKEGQNVTLSCEQNLNHDAMYWYRQDPGQGLRLIYYSQIVNDFQKGDIAEGYSVSREKKESFPLTVTSAQKNPTAFYLCAGRRDSYTGELFFGEGSRLTVL.

V gene TRBV7-3 combines with J gene TRBJ2-7, with 9 bases that match TRBD2. Germline CDR1 reads SGHTA; CDR2 reads FQGTGA. V was pared by 2 bases and J by 5 bases, with 1 base of the junction left unmatched. This CDR3 region has 13 residues. CDR3 residues: CASSLLAGNEQYF. The CDR3 DNA reads TGTGCCAGCAGCTTACTAGCGGGGAACGAGCAGTACTTC.

The chain carries TRBV9 and TRBJ2-4; 10 bases align to TRBD2. Trimming took 3 bases from V and 7 from J; bases not matched to a gene: 10. Germline values: CDR1 SGDLS, CDR2 YYNGEE. The CDR3 totals 16 residues. CDR3 sequence reads: CASSETPSGGSNIQYF. Here the CDR3 DNA reads TGTGCCAGCAGCGAAACCCCTAGCGGGGGCTCGAACATTCAGTACTTC.

The CDR3 reads CSVVRILNTEAFF. The DNA of the CDR3 is TGCAGCGTTGTGAGAATTCTGAACACTGAAGCTTTCTTT. This chain links TRBV29-1 with TRBJ1-1; D is undetermined. V was cut by 4 bases and J by 0 bases, with 9 bases left in between. From germline, CDR1 is SQVTM and CDR2 ANQGSEA. This CDR3 has 13 amino acids.

The gene calls are TRBV7-9 and TRBJ1-6; 7 nucleotides align to TRBD1. The CDR3 has 13 amino acids. CDR1 and CDR2 from the germline V gene are SEHNR and FQNEAQ (reference sequence). V lost 6 bases and J lost 8; bases outside the gene matches: 4. The CDR3 bases are TGTGCCAGCAGTTCTACAGGGGATTCACCCCTCCACTTT. Protein product: CASSSTGDSPLHF.

This rearrangement joins TRBV5-1 to TRBJ2-6; 12 bases fit TRBD2. The junction had 5 bases not matched to a gene; V was cut back by 4 bases and J by 0 bases. The V gene's germline CDR1 is SGHRS and CDR2 YFSETQ. This CDR3 region has 18 residues. CDR3 region: CASSATSGGSSGANVLTF. The DNA for the CDR3 is TGCGCCAGCAGCGCGACTAGCGGGGGAAGCTCTGGGGCCAACGTCCTGACTTTC.

This chain connects TRBV6-6 to TRBJ1-6; 9 bases match TRBD1. Germline CDR1 and CDR2: MNHNY and SVGAGI (reference sequence). This CDR3 has 14 residues. J was trimmed by 10 bases and V by 6 bases; bases with no gene match: 7. For the CDR3, the DNA is TGTGCCAGCAGCAGACAGGGGGTTGGATCACCCCTCCACTTT. Protein sequence: CASSRQGVGSPLHF.

This rearrangement joins TRBV28 to TRBJ1-5; weak D call: TRBD1 (5 bases). Germline V gene sequence: CDR1 MDHEN, CDR2 SYDVKM. The V end was cut by 6 bases, the J end by 4 bases, with 13 bases between. The CDR3 loop spans 14 amino acids. The CDR3 nucleotides read TGTGCCAGCAGGCAGGGCGTAGGGAATCAGCCCCAGCATTTT. Its protein product is CASRQGVGNQPQHF.

The V call is TRBV19, the J call TRBJ1-5; possibly TRBD1 for D (6 bases). Germline V lookup: CDR1 LNHDA, CDR2 SQIVND (reference sequence). V shed 8 bases and J shed 3 bases, with 14 bases lying between them. The CDR3 has 14 amino acids. CDR3 in amino acids: CASRQERFNQPQHF. DNA for the CDR3: TGTGCCAGTCGACAGGAACGGTTCAATCAGCCCCAGCATTTT.

The chain combines TRBV28 with TRBJ1-1; TRBD1 agrees at 7 bases. V lost 5 bases to trimming and J lost 1 base; unmatched junction nucleotides: 13. From germline, CDR1 is MDHEN and CDR2 SYDVKM. This CDR3 spans 17 amino acids. In nucleotides, the CDR3 is TGTGCCAGCAGTCCCCCTGACAGGGAGCCGTGGAACACTGAAGCTTTCTTT. The encoded protein is CASSPPDREPWNTEAFF.

The chain is built from TRBV4-2 and TRBJ2-7, with 10 nucleotides matching TRBD2. V was pared by 3 bases and J by 6 bases, with 17 bases of the junction left unmatched. CDR1 is LGHNA and CDR2 is YNFKEQ in the germline V gene. The CDR3 extends over 18 amino acids. The CDR3 here is CASSQGPAEAGGPIEQYF. The DNA of the CDR3 is TGTGCCAGCAGCCAGGGGCCCGCTGAAGCGGGAGGGCCGATCGAGCAGTACTTC.

This chain links TRBV6-1 with TRBJ1-1, with D possibly being TRBD1 (5 bases). CDR1 is MNHNS and CDR2 is SASEGT in the germline V gene. The CDR3 extends over 15 amino acids. Trimming stripped 2 bases from V and 1 base from J, with 11 bases between. CDR3 in amino acids: CASSEYATENTEAFF. CDR3 bases: TGTGCCAGCAGTGAATATGCGACAGAGAACACTGAAGCTTTCTTT.

The rearrangement links TRBV5-4 to TRBJ1-2; 9 bases are a match to TRBD1. V lost 4 bases, J lost 8 bases, and 6 bases stayed unmatched. Germline assignment: CDR1 SGHNT and CDR2 YYREEE (reference sequence). There are 13 residues in the CDR3. For the CDR3, the DNA is TGTGCCAGCAGCGTAGGGACAGGGACGGGCTACACCTTC. Its translation is CASSVGTGTGYTF.